The 24 T cell receptor beta chains presented below share a single source sample, sequenced in a study of cytomegalovirus exposure and HLA in healthy donors (dated by TCRdb to 2015 to 2018). Library preparation used the immunoSEQ multiplex PCR assay. TCRdb took this table from immuneACCESS and kept in-frame rearrangements with V and J called. Such tables lack part of the clones; where checked against another copy, unresolved V genes explain under half of the gap, and the rest is unexplained. For this sample there are some 170,000 clones; roughly 91% appear just once. In total, the top ten clones hold about 9.4% of the sample. Input material: PBMCs. Source of these receptors: a young woman in good health and CMV-seropositive.

This clone has just one count. J is TRBJ2-1 and V is TRBV27; 8 bases line up with TRBD2. V was pared by 5 bases and J by 7 bases, with 4 bases of the junction left unmatched. Germline loops: CDR1 MNHEY, CDR2 SMNVEV (reference sequence). There are 13 residues in the CDR3. In nucleotides, the CDR3 is TGTGCCAGCAGTCCGAGACTAGCGAATGAGCAGTTCTTC. Translated: CASSPRLANEQFF.

The chain's CDR3 is CATRDTINQPQHF. The CDR3 bases are TGTGCCACCCGGGACACCATAAATCAGCCCCAGCATTTT. The rearrangement uses TRBV19 and TRBJ1-5; TRBD1 is a possible D gene (6 bases). From germline, CDR1 is LNHDA and CDR2 SQIVND (reference sequence). V lost 10 bases and J 4 bases, leaving 14 bases between the germline ends. The CDR3 is made up of 13 amino acids.

The chain carries TRBV5-6 and TRBJ1-5, with D maybe TRBD1 (6 bases). Germline CDR1 reads SGHDT; CDR2 reads YYEEEE. The CDR3 covers 15 residues. Trimming left V 6 bases short and J 3 bases short, with 16 bases between. In nucleotides, the CDR3 is TGTGCCAGCATCACTCCGGGACAAGTCAATCAGCCCCAGCATTTT. As protein: CASITPGQVNQPQHF.

This chain uses TRBV6-1 with TRBJ2-7, with D tentatively TRBD1 (6 bases). V lost 11 bases to trimming and J lost 7 bases, with 21 bases between them. Germline V gene sequence: CDR1 MNHNS, CDR2 SASEGT. The CDR3 sequence is 13 residues long. This CDR3 is CALRTENQLEQYF. CDR3 coding DNA: TGTGCCCTACGGACAGAAAATCAGCTGGAGCAGTACTTC.

The rearrangement uses TRBV7-9 and TRBJ2-1; 9 bases agree with TRBD2. V gave up 6 bases and J gave up 4 bases; unmatched junction bases: 7. Per germline, CDR1 SEHNR and CDR2 FQNEAQ (reference sequence). This CDR3 has 15 residues. The CDR3: CASSRAGGIYNEQFF. In DNA form, the CDR3 reads TGTGCCAGCAGTCGGGCGGGAGGGATTTACAATGAGCAGTTCTTC.

The DNA for the CDR3 is TGCGCCAGCAGCTTGTACGGGTTCGAGCAGTACTTC. This sequence encodes CASSLYGFEQYF. This sequence joins TRBV5-1 and TRBJ2-7; D uncertain. The germline gives CDR1 SGHRS, CDR2 YFSETQ. The CDR3 contains 12 residues. Trimming left V 1 base short and J 6 bases short, with 8 bases between.

This chain joins TRBV7-9 and TRBJ2-7, with 8 bases that match TRBD2. The CDR3 length is 13 residues. Germline V lookup: CDR1 SEHNR, CDR2 FQNEAQ (reference sequence). The J segment lost 4 bases and the V segment lost 5 bases, leaving 4 bases of the junction unmatched. For the CDR3, the DNA is TGTGCCAGCAGCCCGGGACTAGATTACGAGCAGTACTTC. This translates into CASSPGLDYEQYF.

CDR3 amino acids: CASSPYRVNTEAFF. For the CDR3, the DNA is TGTGCCAGTAGTCCTTACAGGGTAAACACTGAAGCTTTCTTT. The chain employs TRBV19 and TRBJ1-1; D perhaps matches TRBD1 (6 bases). The CDR3 length is 14 residues. Germline V gene lookup returns CDR1 LNHDA and CDR2 SQIVND (reference sequence). Trimming took off 5 bases at V and 2 bases at J, with 12 bases between the two ends.

The sample holds a few counts of this clone. The chain links TRBV5-1 to TRBJ2-1; D call uncertain. CDR3 length: 15 residues. Germline CDR1 and CDR2: SGHRS and YFSETQ. With 2 bases removed from V and 4 bases from J, the gap between germline ends came to 13 bases. Written as DNA, the CDR3 is TGCGCCAGCAGCTTAGTGGCGGATCCATACAATGAGCAGTTCTTC. Protein: CASSLVADPYNEQFF.

The chain is built from TRBV25-1 and TRBJ2-7; 7 nucleotides match TRBD1. Germline-derived CDR1 and CDR2 are MGHDK and SYGVNS. This CDR3 has 13 residues. The V gene end was trimmed by 7 bases and the J gene end by 2 bases; junction bases not matched to a gene: 5. CDR3 sequence (DNA): TGTGCCAGCACCCGGACAGGAACCTACGAGCAGTACTTC. This sequence encodes CASTRTGTYEQYF.

CDR3 sequence reads: CASSPNSGVEQFF. CDR3 DNA: TGTGCCAGCAGCCCGAACTCGGGGGTCGAGCAGTTCTTC. The J gene is TRBJ2-1, the V gene TRBV7-9; D may be TRBD2 (6 bases). The length of the CDR3 is 13 residues. Germline V gene data show CDR1 as SEHNR and CDR2 as FQNEAQ (reference sequence). Trimming removed 5 bases at V and 10 bases at J, with 15 bases between.

The chain combines TRBV7-9 with TRBJ2-7; D remains ambiguous. The germline V gene encodes CDR1 SEHNR and CDR2 FQNEAQ (reference sequence). V was pared by 1 base and J by 4 bases, with 5 bases between. This CDR3 region has 12 residues. In DNA form, the CDR3 reads TGTGCCAGCAGCTTAGATCAATACGAGCAGTACTTC. It is translated as CASSLDQYEQYF.

The rearrangement uses TRBV4-1 and TRBJ1-1, with D maybe TRBD1 (5 bases). CDR3 size: 16 residues. V lost 0 bases and J lost 6, with 17 bases in between. The germline gives CDR1 MGHRA, CDR2 YSYEKL. The CDR3 sequence: CASSQDRSRVFSEAFF. In DNA, the CDR3 is TGCGCCAGCAGCCAAGATCGGTCCAGGGTGTTTTCTGAAGCTTTCTTT.

This chain uses TRBV11-2 with TRBJ2-7; no firm D call. Trimming stripped 1 base from V and 0 bases from J, with 7 bases between. Per germline, CDR1 SGHAT and CDR2 FQNNGV. This CDR3 region has 14 residues. CDR3 amino acids: CASSLVGHSYEQYF. CDR3 DNA: TGTGCCAGCAGCTTAGTTGGGCACTCCTACGAGCAGTACTTC.

The genes are TRBV5-1 and TRBJ2-1, with D possibly matching TRBD1 (6 bases). The V end was cut by 0 bases, the J end by 6 bases, with 10 bases between. This CDR3 spans 14 amino acids. Germline values: CDR1 SGHRS, CDR2 YFSETQ. CDR3 region: CASSLVAGANEQFF. The CDR3 coding sequence is TGCGCCAGCAGCTTGGTGGCAGGGGCCAATGAGCAGTTCTTC.

J is TRBJ2-7 and V is TRBV9; the D gene is possibly TRBD1 (5 bases). This CDR3 region has 14 residues. V lost 3 bases and J lost 3, with 13 bases in between. Germline loops: CDR1 SGDLS, CDR2 YYNGEE. The CDR3: CASSGTLQDYEQYF. CDR3 bases: TGTGCCAGCAGCGGAACCTTACAGGACTACGAGCAGTACTTC.

The chain carries TRBV2 and TRBJ2-7, with 8 bases lining up with TRBD2. V shed 1 base, J shed 5 bases, and the junction held 10 bases outside the gene matches. The CDR3 runs to 16 residues. Germline-derived CDR1 and CDR2 are SNHLY and FYNNEI. The CDR3 DNA reads TGTGCCAGCAGTGAAGAATGGGCGGGAGGTATCCACGAGCAGTACTTC. Translated: CASSEEWAGGIHEQYF.

The rearrangement links TRBV7-9 to TRBJ1-4; 9 positions agree with TRBD1. The germline CDR1 and CDR2 sequences are SEHNR and FQNEAQ (reference sequence). The junction had 11 bases not matched to a gene; V was cut back by 6 bases and J by 3 bases. The CDR3 length is 17 residues. CDR3 amino acids: CASRRGQGGGANEKLFF. In DNA, the CDR3 is TGTGCCAGCAGACGGGGACAGGGAGGTGGTGCTAATGAAAAACTGTTTTTT.

The chain combines TRBV7-9 with TRBJ1-1; D might be TRBD1 (5 bases). CDR3 length: 13 residues. Germline assignment: CDR1 SEHNR and CDR2 FQNEAQ (reference sequence). V lost 1 base and J 4 bases, leaving 7 bases between the germline ends. As DNA, the CDR3 is TGTGCCAGCAGCTTAGTTCAGGGCACTGAAGCTTTCTTT. This sequence encodes CASSLVQGTEAFF.

This rearrangement joins TRBV5-1 to TRBJ1-2; TRBD1 agrees at 7 bases. With V trimmed by 4 bases and J by 0 bases, 3 bases remained unmatched. There are 14 residues in the CDR3. Germline CDR1 reads SGHRS; CDR2 reads YFSETQ. The CDR3 sequence is CASSAGTANYGYTF. In DNA form, the CDR3 reads TGCGCCAGCAGCGCCGGGACAGCTAACTATGGCTACACCTTC.

The genes are TRBV2 and TRBJ2-4, with 7 bases identical to TRBD1. CDR3 size: 14 residues. After removal of 6 bases from V and 7 bases from J, the junction contained 9 bases not matched to a gene. Germline V CDR1 and CDR2: SNHLY, FYNNEI. The CDR3 region is CASRETGYENIQYF. In DNA form, the CDR3 reads TGTGCCAGCAGAGAGACAGGGTATGAGAACATTCAGTACTTC.

The rearrangement uses TRBV11-3 and TRBJ2-1; possibly TRBD2 for D (6 bases). Germline CDR1 reads SGHNT; CDR2 reads YENEEA. The CDR3 extends over 15 amino acids. With 3 bases removed from V and 10 bases from J, the gap between germline ends came to 19 bases. The CDR3 loop reads CASSFISGGGGEQFF. In DNA form, the CDR3 reads TGTGCCAGCAGCTTCATTTCGGGCGGAGGAGGGGAGCAGTTCTTC.

The CDR3 here is CASPGQDLRGANVLTF. The CDR3 DNA reads as TGTGCCAGCCCCGGACAGGATCTTCGCGGGGCCAACGTCCTGACTTTC. The V gene is TRBV18, the J gene TRBJ2-6; 7 nucleotides align to TRBD1. V trimming: 8 bases; J trimming: 4 bases; junction bases outside the gene matches: 11. Germline loops: CDR1 KGHSH, CDR2 LQKENI. The CDR3 contains 16 residues.

The chain carries TRBV6-4 and TRBJ1-1; 7 bases fit TRBD1. Unmatched junction bases numbered 26, after V lost 6 bases and J lost 4 bases. The CDR3 is 20 amino acids. The germline V gene has CDR1 MRHNA and CDR2 SNTAGT. CDR3 bases: TGTGCCAGCAGGGCTTACACCTGGACAGGAAGAAATGGGTTCGGCACTGAAGCTTTCTTT. Encoded protein: CASRAYTWTGRNGFGTEAFF.